This TCR beta chain is drawn from a study of cytomegalovirus exposure and HLA in healthy donors. CDR3 length equals 16 residues. Germline-derived CDR1 and CDR2 are KGHSH and LQKENI. V dropped 3 bases and J dropped 1; count of bases not matched to a gene: 8. The PCR had 60 Vbeta and 13 Jbeta primers. Generated by immunoSEQ multiplex PCR, the TCRdb table keeps only in-frame clones and is missing some. The sample contains fewer than 180,000 clones, roughly 77% of which appear only once. General study findings and limits: Available immune exposure information covered CMV serostatus only. Reportedly, cytomegalovirus status was diagnosed with high sensitivity and specificity.

Notes on this clone: What it binds is unknown.

V usage is TRBV18 and J usage is TRBJ1-1, with 7 bases fitting TRBD1. Sequencing was done on a sample of PBMCs. The sequence came from a human donor in good health. The CDR3 region is CASSPTSGTANTEAFF. The CDR3 bases are TGTGCCAGCTCACCCACCTCCGGGACAGCGAACACTGAAGCTTTCTTT.